A single sample is the source of the 9 T cell receptor beta chains below, sequenced in a study of lymphopenia after photon versus proton radiotherapy. Using immunoSEQ multiplex PCR, the repertoire was profiled, and TCRdb retains in-frame clones only, with some absent. The data contain around 70,000 clones, around 90% of them singletons. The material sequenced was peripheral blood, taken from a patient treated with photon-based radiotherapy. All receptors derive from a woman aged 70-85 years with pancreatic cancer.

The chain employs TRBV9 and TRBJ2-2; tentative D call: TRBD2 (5 bases). This CDR3 comprises 16 residues. From germline, CDR1 is SGDLS and CDR2 YYNGEE. Trimming cost V 3 bases and J 5 bases, with 17 bases left between them. The chain's CDR3 is CASSGYWGAGTGELFF. DNA of the CDR3: TGTGCCAGCAGCGGATACTGGGGAGCTGGGACCGGGGAGCTGTTTTTT.

A few counts support this clone. The gene calls are TRBV30 and TRBJ1-1; perhaps TRBD1 as D (6 bases). V was pared by 2 bases and J by 7 bases, with 11 bases between. The CDR3 sequence is 12 residues long. Germline V gene sequence: CDR1 GTSNPN, CDR2 SVGIG (reference sequence). The CDR3 coding sequence is TGTGCCTGGAGTACAAGACAGGTTGAAGCTTTCTTT. Translation gives CAWSTRQVEAFF. Full variable domain (outside the CDR3, taken from reference TRBV30 and TRBJ1-1): SQTIHQWPATLVQPVGSPLSLECTVEGTSNPNLYWYRQAAGRGLQLLFYSVGIGQISSEVPQNLSASRPQDRQFILSSKKLLLSDSGFYLCAWSTRQVEAFFGQGTRLTVV.

The CDR3, as DNA: TGTGCCAGCAGCCCTCCAGGGTCCTCTGGAAACACCATATATTTT. Its translation is CASSPPGSSGNTIYF. The J gene is TRBJ1-3, the V gene TRBV7-9; D may be TRBD1 (5 bases). The V gene lost 5 bases and the J gene lost 0 bases, with 11 bases spanning the gap. There are 15 residues in the CDR3. CDR1 SEHNR and CDR2 FQNEAQ come from the germline V gene (reference sequence).

The chain has TRBV25-1 and TRBJ2-7; 8 nucleotides agree with TRBD1. The V segment lost 10 bases and the J segment 2 bases; nucleotides outside the gene matches: 4. The length of the CDR3 is 12 residues. CDR1 is MGHDK and CDR2 is SYGVNS in the germline V gene. CDR3 DNA: TGTGCCACCCGACAGGGGACCTACGAGCAGTACTTC. It yields the protein CATRQGTYEQYF.

J is TRBJ1-4 and V is TRBV28; 7 bases fit TRBD1. The junction had 11 bases not matched to a gene; V was cut back by 4 bases and J by 6 bases. In germline, CDR1 is MDHEN, CDR2 SYDVKM. The CDR3 loop spans 16 amino acids. CDR3 amino acids: CASSSDRVVAYEKLFF. The DNA of the CDR3 is TGTGCCAGCAGTTCCGACAGGGTAGTCGCATATGAAAAACTGTTTTTT.

The J gene is TRBJ2-5, the V gene TRBV29-1; no clear D. The V end was cut by 3 bases, the J end by 2 bases, with 7 bases between. Germline CDR1 is SQVTM and CDR2 is ANQGSEA. This CDR3 has 12 amino acids. The CDR3 coding sequence is TGCAGCGTTGATAGGATACAAGAGACCCAGTACTTC. It translates to CSVDRIQETQYF.

This chain links TRBV7-3 with TRBJ2-1, with D possibly TRBD2 on 6 matching bases. The V gene's germline CDR1 is SGHTA and CDR2 FQGTGA. The V and J ends lost 2 bases and 5 bases respectively, with 10 bases between them. The CDR3 is made up of 14 amino acids. CDR3 sequence (DNA): TGTGCCAGCAGCTTAGGAGGGTATGACAATGAGCAGTTCTTC. Its translation: CASSLGGYDNEQFF.

The chain uses TRBV5-1 and TRBJ2-7; a possible D gene is TRBD2 (6 bases). The length of the CDR3 is 15 residues. Germline assignment: CDR1 SGHRS and CDR2 YFSETQ. The ends were cut back, 8 bases at V and 2 bases at J, with 20 bases in the middle. The CDR3 loop reads CARTILGGYTYEQYF. CDR3 bases: TGCGCCAGGACCATTTTGGGGGGATACACCTACGAGCAGTACTTC. The entire variable domain, with the rest obtained from reference TRBV5-1 and TRBJ2-7, is as follows: KAGVTQTPRYLIKTRGQQVTLSCSPISGHRSVSWYQQTPGQGLQFLFEYFSETQRNKGNFPGRFSGRQFSNSRSEMNVSTLELGDSALYLCARTILGGYTYEQYFGPGTRLTVT.

This chain links TRBV6-6 with TRBJ2-7, with 11 bases aligning to TRBD1. V dropped 6 bases and J dropped 4; count of bases not matched to a gene: 8. In germline, CDR1 is MNHNY, CDR2 SVGAGI (reference sequence). This CDR3 contains 15 residues. The CDR3 loop reads CASRNRDRGEYEQYF. CDR3 bases: TGTGCCAGCAGGAACCGGGACAGGGGGGAGTACGAGCAGTACTTC.